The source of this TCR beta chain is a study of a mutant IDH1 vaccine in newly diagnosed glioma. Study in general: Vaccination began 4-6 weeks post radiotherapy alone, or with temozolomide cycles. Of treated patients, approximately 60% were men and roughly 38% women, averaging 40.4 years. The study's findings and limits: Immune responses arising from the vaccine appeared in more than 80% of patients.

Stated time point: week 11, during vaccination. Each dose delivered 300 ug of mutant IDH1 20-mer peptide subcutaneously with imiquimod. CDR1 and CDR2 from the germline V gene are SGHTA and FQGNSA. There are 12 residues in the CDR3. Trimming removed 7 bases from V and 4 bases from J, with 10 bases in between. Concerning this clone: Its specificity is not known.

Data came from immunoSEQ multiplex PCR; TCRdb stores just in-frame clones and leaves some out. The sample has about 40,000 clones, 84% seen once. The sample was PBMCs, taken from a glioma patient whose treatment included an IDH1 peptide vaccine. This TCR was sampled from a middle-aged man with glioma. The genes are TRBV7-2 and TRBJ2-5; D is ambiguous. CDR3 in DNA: TGTGCCAGCACCCCCGATGTAGAGACCCAGTACTTC. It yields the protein CASTPDVETQYF.